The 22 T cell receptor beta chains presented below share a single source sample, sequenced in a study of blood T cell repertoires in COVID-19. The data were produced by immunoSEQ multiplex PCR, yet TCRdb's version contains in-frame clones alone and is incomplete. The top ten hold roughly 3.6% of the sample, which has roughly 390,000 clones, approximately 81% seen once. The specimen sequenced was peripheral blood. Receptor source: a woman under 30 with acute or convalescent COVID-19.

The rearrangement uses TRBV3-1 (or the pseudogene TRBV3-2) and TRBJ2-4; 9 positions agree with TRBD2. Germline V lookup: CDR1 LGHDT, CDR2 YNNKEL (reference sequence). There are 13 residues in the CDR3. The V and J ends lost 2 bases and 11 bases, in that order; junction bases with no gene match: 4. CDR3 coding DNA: TGTGCCAGCAGCCAATATCTAGCGGGACTTCAGTACTTC. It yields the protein CASSQYLAGLQYF.

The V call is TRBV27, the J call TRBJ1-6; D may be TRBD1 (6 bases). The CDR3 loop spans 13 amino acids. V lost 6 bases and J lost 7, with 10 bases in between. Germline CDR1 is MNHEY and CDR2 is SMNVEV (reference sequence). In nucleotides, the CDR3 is TGTGCCAGCAGAGGACAGCCCAATTCACCCCTCCACTTT. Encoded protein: CASRGQPNSPLHF.

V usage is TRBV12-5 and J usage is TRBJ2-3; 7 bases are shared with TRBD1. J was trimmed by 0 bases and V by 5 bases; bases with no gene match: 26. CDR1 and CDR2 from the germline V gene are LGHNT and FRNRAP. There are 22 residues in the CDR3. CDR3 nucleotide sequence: TGTGCTAGTGGTCCCGGGACAGTCCATAGCCTATTAGGGGAATCTAGCACAGATACGCAGTATTTT. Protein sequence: CASGPGTVHSLLGESSTDTQYF.

CDR3 amino acids: CASSVEGAPGSPLHF. CDR3 DNA: TGTGCCAGCAGCGTAGAGGGGGCGCCTGGTTCACCCCTCCACTTT. J is TRBJ1-6 and V is TRBV9; 7 bases fit TRBD1. Unmatched junction bases numbered 6, after V lost 0 bases and J lost 9 bases. CDR1 and CDR2 (germline): SGDLS, YYNGEE. The CDR3 runs to 15 residues.

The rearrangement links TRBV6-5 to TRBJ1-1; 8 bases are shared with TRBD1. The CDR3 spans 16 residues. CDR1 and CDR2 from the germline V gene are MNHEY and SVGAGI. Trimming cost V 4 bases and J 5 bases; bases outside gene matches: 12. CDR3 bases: TGTGCCAGCAGTTCGCCCCCGGACAGGGTATATACTGAAGCTTTCTTT. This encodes CASSSPPDRVYTEAFF.

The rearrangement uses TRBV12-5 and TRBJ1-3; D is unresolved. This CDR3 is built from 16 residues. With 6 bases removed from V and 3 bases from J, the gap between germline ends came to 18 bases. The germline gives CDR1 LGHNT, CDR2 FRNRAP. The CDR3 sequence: CASGPTFWRVGNTIYF. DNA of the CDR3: TGTGCTAGTGGCCCCACTTTTTGGAGGGTTGGAAACACCATATATTTT.

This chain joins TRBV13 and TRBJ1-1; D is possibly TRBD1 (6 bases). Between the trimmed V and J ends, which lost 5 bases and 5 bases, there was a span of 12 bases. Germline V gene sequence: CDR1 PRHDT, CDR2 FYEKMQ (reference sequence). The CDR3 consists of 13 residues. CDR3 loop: CASSLQGWTEAFF. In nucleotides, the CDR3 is TGTGCCAGCAGCCTGCAGGGGTGGACTGAAGCTTTCTTT.

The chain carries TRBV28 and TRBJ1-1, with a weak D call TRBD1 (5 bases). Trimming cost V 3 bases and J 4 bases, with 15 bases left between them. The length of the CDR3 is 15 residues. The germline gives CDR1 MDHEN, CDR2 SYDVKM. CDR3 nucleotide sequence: TGTGCCAGCAGTTTGGGCAGGGCTAGCGCCACTGAAGCTTTCTTT. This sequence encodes CASSLGRASATEAFF.

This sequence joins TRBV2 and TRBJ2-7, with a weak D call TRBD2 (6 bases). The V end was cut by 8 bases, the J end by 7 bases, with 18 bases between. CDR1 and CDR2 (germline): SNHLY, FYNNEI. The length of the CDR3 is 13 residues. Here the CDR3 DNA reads TGTGCCAGCTACGCGGGGTCCTACGAGGAGCAGTACTTC. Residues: CASYAGSYEEQYF.

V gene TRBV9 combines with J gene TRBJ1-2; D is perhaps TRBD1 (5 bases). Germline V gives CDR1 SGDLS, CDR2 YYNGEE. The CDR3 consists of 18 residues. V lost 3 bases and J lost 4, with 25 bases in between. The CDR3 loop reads CASSGQTGSGGVGYGYTF. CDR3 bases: TGTGCCAGCAGCGGTCAAACAGGATCGGGGGGAGTAGGCTATGGCTACACCTTC.

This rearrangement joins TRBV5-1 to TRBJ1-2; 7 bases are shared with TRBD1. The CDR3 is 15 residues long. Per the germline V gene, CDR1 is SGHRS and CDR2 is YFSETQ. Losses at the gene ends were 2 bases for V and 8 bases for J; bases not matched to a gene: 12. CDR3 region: CASSLLQTGKAGYTF. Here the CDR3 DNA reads TGCGCCAGCAGCTTACTACAGACAGGGAAAGCCGGCTACACCTTC.

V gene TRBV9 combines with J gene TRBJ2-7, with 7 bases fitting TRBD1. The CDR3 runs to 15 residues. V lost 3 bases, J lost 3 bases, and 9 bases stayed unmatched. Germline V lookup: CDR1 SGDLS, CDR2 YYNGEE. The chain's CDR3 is CASSAYGTDFYEQYF. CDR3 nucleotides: TGTGCCAGCAGCGCCTACGGGACAGATTTCTACGAGCAGTACTTC.

The DNA of the CDR3 is TGTGCCAGTAGTCTGACTGGAGATTCGGGCACTGAAGCTTTCTTT. Amino acid sequence: CASSLTGDSGTEAFF. V gene TRBV19 combines with J gene TRBJ1-1; D ambiguous. V dropped 5 bases and J dropped 4 bases, with 17 bases sitting between them. CDR1 is LNHDA, CDR2 SQIVND, per germline (reference sequence). CDR3 length: 15 amino acids.

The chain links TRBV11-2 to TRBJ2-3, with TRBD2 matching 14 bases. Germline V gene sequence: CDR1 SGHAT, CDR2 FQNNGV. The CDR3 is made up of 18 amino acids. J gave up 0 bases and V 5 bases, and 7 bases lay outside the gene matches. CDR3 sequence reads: CASSPHGLAGGSTDTQYF. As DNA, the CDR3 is TGTGCCAGCAGCCCGCACGGACTAGCGGGGGGCAGCACAGATACGCAGTATTTT.

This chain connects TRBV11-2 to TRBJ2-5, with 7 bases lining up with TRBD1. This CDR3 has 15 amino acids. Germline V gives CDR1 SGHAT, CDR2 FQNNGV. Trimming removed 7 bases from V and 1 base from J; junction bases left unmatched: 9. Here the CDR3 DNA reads TGTGCCAGCACGCAGACAGGGCCATTCCAAGAGACCCAGTACTTC. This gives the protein CASTQTGPFQETQYF.

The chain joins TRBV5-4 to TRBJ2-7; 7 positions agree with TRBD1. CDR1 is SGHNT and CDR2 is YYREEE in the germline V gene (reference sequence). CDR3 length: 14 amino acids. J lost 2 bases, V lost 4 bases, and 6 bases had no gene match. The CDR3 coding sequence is TGTGCCAGCAGCCCCCTGACAGGGACCTACGAGCAGTACTTC. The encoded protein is CASSPLTGTYEQYF.

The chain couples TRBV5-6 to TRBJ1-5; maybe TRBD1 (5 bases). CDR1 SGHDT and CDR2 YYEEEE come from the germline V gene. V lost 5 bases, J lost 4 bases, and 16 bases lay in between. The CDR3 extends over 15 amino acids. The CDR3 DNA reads TGTGCCAGCAGGAGAACAGGCGGCGGTAATCAGCCCCAGCATTTT. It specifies CASRRTGGGNQPQHF.

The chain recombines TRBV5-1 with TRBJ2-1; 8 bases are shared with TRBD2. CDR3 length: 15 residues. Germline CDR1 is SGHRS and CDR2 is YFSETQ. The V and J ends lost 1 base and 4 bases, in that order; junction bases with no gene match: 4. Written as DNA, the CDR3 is TGCGCCAGCAGCTTGATAGGGACTAGTTACAATGAGCAGTTCTTC. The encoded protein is CASSLIGTSYNEQFF.

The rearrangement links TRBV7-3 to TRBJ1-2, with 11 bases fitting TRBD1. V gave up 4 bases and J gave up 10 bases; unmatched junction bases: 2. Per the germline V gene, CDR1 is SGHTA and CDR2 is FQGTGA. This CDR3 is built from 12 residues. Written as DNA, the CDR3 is TGTGCCAGCAGCTCGGGACAGGGGGTCTACACCTTC. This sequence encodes CASSSGQGVYTF.

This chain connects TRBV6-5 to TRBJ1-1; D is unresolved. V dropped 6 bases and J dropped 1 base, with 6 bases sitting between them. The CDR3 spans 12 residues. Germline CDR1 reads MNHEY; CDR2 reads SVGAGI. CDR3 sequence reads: CASSAGNTEAFF. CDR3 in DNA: TGTGCCAGCAGCGCAGGGAACACTGAAGCTTTCTTT.

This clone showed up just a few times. CDR3 in amino acids: CASSRKFFGTGGYGYTF. CDR3 DNA: TGTGCCAGCAGTCGAAAATTCTTCGGGACAGGGGGCTATGGCTACACCTTC. V usage is TRBV28 and J usage is TRBJ1-2, with TRBD1 matching 11 bases. V shed 5 bases, J shed 4 bases, and the junction held 12 bases outside the gene matches. Germline lookup yields CDR1 MDHEN and CDR2 SYDVKM. The CDR3 runs 17 residues.

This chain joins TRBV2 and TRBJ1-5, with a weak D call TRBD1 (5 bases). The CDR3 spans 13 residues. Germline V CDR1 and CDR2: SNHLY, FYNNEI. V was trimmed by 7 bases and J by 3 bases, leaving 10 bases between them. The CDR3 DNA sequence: TGTGCCAGCACTGACAGTTACAATCAGCCCCAGCATTTT. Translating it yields CASTDSYNQPQHF.